This T cell receptor beta chain originates from a study of cytomegalovirus exposure and HLA in healthy donors. General study findings and limits: CMV serostatus stood as the only immune exposure information on hand. Earlier findings revealed that most TCR beta V segments proved productive either about 87% or about 30% of the time.

Germline CDR1 MNHNY, CDR2 SVGAGI (reference sequence). The CDR3 runs 15 residues. The PCR employed 60 Vbeta primers together with 13 Jbeta primers. In the original analysis: About 11 million of the roughly 80 million unique TCR beta chains counted in a later analysis were shared. TCRdb's table, derived via immunoSEQ multiplex PCR, lists solely in-frame clones and lacks some. Clone size and the V and J calls come from that table; the DNA yielded D and trimming. The sample includes roughly 110,000 clones, around 73% of them seen just once. This clone was seen just once. Its antigen is still unknown. The donors were healthy bone marrow donors.

The sequence derives from a man under 40 in good health and CMV-seronegative. The chain uses TRBV6-6 and TRBJ2-5; 9 nucleotides align to TRBD2. Gene TRBJ2-7 matches the end of the DNA better, so the J call may be wrong. Sequencing was carried out using PBMCs. CDR3 amino acids: CASSYGSGGTYEQYF. In DNA form, the CDR3 reads TGTGCCAGCAGTTACGGTAGCGGGGGCACCTACGAGCAGTACTTC.